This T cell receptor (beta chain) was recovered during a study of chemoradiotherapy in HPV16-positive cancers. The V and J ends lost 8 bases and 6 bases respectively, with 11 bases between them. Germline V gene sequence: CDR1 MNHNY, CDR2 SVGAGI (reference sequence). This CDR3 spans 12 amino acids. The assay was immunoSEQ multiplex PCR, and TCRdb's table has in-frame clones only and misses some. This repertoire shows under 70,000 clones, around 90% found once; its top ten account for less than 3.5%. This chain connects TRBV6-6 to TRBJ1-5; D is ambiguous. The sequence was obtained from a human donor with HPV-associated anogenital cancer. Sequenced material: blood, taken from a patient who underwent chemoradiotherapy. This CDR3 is CASRAWVQPQHF. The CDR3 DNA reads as TGTGCCAGCCGAGCCTGGGTTCAGCCCCAGCATTTT.